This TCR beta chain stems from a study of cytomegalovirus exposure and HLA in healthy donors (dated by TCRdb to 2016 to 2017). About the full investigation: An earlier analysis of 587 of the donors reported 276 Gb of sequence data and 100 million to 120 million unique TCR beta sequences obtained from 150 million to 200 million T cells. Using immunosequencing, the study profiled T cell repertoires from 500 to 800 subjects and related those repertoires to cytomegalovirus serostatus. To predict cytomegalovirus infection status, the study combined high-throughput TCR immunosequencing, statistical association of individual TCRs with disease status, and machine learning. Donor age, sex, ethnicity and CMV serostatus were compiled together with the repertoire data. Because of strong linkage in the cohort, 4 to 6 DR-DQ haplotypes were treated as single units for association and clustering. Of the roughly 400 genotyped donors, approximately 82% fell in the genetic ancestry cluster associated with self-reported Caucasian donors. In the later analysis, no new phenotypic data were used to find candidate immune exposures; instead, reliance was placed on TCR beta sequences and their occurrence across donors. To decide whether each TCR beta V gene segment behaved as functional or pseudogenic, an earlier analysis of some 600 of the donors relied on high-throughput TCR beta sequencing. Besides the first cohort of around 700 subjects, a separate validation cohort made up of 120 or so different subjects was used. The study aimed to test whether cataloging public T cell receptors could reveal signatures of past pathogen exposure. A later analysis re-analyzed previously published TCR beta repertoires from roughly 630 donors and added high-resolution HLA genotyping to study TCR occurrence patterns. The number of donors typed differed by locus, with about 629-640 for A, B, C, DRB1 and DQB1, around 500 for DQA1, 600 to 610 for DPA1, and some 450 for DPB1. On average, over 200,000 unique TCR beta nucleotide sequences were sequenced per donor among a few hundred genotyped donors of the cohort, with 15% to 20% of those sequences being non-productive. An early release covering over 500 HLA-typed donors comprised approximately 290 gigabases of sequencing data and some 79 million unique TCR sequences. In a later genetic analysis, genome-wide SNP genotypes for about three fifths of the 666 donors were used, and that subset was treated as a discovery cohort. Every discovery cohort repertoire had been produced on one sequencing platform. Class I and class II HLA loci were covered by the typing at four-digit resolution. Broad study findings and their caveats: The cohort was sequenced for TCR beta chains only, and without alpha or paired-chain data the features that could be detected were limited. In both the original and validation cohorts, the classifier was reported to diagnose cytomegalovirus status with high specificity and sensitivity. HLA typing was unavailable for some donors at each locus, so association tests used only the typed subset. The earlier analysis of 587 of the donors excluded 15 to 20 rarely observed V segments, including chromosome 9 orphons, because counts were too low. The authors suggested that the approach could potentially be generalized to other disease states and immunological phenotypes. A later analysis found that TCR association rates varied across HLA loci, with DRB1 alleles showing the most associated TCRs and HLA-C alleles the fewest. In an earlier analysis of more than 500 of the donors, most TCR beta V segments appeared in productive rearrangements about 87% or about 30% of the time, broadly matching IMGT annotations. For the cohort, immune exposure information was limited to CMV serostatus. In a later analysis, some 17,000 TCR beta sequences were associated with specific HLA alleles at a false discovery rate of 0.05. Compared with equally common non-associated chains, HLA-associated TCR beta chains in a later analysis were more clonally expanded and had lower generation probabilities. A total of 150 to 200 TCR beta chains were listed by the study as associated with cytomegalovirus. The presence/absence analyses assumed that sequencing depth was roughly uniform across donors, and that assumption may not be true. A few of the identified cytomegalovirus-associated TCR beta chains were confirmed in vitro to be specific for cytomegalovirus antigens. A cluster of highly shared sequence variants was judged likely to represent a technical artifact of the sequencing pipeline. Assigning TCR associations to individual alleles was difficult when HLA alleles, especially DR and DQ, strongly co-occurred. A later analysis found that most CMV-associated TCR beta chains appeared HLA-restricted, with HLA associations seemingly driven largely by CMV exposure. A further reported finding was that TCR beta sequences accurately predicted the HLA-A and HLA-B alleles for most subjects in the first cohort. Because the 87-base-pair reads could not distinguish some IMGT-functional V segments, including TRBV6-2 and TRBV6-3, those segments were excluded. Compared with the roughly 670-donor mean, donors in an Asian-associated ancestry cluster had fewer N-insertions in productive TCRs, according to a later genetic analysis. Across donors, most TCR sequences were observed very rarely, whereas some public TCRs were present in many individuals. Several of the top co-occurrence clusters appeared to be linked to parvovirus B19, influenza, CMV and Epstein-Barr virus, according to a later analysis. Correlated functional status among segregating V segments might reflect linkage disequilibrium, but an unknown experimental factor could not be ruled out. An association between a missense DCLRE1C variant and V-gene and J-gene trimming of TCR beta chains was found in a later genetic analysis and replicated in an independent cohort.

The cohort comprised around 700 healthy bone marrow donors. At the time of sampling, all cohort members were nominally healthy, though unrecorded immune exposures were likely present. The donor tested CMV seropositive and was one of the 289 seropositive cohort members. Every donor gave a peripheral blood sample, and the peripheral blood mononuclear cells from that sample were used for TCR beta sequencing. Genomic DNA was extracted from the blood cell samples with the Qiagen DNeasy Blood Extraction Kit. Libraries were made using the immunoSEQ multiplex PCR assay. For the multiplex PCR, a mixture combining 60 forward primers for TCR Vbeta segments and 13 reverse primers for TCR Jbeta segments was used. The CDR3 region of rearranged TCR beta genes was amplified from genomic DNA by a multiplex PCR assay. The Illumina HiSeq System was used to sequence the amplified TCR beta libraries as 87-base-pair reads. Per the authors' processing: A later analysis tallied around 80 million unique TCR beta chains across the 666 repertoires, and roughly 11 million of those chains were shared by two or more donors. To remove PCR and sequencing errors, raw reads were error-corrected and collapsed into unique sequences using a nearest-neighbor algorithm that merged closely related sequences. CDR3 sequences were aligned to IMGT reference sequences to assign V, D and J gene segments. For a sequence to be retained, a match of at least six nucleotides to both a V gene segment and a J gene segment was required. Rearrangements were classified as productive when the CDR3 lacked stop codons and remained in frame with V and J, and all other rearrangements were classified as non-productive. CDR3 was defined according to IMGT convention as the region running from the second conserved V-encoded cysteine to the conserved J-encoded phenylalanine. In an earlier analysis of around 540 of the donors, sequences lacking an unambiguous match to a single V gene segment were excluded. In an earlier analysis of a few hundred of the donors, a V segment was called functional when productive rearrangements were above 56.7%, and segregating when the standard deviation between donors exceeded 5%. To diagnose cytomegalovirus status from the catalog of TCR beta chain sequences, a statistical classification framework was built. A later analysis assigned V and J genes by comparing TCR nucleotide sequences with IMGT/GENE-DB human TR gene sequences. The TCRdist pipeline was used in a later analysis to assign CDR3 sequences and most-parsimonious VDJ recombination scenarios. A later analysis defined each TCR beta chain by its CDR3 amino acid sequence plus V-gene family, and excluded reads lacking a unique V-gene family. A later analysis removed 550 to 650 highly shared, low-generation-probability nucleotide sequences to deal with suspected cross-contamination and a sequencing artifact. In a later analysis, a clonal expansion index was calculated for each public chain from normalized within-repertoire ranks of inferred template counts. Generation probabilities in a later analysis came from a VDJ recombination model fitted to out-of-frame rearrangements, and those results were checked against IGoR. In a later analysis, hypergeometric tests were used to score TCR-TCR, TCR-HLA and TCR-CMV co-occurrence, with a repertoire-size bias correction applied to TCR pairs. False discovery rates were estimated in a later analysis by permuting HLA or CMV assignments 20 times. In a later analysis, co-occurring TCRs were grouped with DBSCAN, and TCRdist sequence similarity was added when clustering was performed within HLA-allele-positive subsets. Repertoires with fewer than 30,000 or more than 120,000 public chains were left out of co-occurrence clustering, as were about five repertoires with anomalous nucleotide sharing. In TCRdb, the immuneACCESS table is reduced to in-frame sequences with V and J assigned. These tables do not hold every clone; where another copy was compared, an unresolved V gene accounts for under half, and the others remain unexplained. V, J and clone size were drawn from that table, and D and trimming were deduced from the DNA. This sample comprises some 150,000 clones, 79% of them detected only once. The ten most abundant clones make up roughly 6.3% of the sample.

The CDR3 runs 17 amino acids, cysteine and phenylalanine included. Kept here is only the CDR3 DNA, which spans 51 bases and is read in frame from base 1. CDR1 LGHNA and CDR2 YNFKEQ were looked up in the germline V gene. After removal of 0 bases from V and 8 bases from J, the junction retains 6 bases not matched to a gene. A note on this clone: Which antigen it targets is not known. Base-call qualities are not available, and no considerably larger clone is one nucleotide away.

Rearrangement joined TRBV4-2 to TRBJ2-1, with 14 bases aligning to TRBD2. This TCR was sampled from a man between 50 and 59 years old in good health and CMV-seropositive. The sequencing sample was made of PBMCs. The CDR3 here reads CASSQEGRLAGGYEQFF. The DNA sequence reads TGTGCCAGCAGCCAAGAAGGTCGACTAGCGGGAGGGTATGAGCAGTTCTTC.